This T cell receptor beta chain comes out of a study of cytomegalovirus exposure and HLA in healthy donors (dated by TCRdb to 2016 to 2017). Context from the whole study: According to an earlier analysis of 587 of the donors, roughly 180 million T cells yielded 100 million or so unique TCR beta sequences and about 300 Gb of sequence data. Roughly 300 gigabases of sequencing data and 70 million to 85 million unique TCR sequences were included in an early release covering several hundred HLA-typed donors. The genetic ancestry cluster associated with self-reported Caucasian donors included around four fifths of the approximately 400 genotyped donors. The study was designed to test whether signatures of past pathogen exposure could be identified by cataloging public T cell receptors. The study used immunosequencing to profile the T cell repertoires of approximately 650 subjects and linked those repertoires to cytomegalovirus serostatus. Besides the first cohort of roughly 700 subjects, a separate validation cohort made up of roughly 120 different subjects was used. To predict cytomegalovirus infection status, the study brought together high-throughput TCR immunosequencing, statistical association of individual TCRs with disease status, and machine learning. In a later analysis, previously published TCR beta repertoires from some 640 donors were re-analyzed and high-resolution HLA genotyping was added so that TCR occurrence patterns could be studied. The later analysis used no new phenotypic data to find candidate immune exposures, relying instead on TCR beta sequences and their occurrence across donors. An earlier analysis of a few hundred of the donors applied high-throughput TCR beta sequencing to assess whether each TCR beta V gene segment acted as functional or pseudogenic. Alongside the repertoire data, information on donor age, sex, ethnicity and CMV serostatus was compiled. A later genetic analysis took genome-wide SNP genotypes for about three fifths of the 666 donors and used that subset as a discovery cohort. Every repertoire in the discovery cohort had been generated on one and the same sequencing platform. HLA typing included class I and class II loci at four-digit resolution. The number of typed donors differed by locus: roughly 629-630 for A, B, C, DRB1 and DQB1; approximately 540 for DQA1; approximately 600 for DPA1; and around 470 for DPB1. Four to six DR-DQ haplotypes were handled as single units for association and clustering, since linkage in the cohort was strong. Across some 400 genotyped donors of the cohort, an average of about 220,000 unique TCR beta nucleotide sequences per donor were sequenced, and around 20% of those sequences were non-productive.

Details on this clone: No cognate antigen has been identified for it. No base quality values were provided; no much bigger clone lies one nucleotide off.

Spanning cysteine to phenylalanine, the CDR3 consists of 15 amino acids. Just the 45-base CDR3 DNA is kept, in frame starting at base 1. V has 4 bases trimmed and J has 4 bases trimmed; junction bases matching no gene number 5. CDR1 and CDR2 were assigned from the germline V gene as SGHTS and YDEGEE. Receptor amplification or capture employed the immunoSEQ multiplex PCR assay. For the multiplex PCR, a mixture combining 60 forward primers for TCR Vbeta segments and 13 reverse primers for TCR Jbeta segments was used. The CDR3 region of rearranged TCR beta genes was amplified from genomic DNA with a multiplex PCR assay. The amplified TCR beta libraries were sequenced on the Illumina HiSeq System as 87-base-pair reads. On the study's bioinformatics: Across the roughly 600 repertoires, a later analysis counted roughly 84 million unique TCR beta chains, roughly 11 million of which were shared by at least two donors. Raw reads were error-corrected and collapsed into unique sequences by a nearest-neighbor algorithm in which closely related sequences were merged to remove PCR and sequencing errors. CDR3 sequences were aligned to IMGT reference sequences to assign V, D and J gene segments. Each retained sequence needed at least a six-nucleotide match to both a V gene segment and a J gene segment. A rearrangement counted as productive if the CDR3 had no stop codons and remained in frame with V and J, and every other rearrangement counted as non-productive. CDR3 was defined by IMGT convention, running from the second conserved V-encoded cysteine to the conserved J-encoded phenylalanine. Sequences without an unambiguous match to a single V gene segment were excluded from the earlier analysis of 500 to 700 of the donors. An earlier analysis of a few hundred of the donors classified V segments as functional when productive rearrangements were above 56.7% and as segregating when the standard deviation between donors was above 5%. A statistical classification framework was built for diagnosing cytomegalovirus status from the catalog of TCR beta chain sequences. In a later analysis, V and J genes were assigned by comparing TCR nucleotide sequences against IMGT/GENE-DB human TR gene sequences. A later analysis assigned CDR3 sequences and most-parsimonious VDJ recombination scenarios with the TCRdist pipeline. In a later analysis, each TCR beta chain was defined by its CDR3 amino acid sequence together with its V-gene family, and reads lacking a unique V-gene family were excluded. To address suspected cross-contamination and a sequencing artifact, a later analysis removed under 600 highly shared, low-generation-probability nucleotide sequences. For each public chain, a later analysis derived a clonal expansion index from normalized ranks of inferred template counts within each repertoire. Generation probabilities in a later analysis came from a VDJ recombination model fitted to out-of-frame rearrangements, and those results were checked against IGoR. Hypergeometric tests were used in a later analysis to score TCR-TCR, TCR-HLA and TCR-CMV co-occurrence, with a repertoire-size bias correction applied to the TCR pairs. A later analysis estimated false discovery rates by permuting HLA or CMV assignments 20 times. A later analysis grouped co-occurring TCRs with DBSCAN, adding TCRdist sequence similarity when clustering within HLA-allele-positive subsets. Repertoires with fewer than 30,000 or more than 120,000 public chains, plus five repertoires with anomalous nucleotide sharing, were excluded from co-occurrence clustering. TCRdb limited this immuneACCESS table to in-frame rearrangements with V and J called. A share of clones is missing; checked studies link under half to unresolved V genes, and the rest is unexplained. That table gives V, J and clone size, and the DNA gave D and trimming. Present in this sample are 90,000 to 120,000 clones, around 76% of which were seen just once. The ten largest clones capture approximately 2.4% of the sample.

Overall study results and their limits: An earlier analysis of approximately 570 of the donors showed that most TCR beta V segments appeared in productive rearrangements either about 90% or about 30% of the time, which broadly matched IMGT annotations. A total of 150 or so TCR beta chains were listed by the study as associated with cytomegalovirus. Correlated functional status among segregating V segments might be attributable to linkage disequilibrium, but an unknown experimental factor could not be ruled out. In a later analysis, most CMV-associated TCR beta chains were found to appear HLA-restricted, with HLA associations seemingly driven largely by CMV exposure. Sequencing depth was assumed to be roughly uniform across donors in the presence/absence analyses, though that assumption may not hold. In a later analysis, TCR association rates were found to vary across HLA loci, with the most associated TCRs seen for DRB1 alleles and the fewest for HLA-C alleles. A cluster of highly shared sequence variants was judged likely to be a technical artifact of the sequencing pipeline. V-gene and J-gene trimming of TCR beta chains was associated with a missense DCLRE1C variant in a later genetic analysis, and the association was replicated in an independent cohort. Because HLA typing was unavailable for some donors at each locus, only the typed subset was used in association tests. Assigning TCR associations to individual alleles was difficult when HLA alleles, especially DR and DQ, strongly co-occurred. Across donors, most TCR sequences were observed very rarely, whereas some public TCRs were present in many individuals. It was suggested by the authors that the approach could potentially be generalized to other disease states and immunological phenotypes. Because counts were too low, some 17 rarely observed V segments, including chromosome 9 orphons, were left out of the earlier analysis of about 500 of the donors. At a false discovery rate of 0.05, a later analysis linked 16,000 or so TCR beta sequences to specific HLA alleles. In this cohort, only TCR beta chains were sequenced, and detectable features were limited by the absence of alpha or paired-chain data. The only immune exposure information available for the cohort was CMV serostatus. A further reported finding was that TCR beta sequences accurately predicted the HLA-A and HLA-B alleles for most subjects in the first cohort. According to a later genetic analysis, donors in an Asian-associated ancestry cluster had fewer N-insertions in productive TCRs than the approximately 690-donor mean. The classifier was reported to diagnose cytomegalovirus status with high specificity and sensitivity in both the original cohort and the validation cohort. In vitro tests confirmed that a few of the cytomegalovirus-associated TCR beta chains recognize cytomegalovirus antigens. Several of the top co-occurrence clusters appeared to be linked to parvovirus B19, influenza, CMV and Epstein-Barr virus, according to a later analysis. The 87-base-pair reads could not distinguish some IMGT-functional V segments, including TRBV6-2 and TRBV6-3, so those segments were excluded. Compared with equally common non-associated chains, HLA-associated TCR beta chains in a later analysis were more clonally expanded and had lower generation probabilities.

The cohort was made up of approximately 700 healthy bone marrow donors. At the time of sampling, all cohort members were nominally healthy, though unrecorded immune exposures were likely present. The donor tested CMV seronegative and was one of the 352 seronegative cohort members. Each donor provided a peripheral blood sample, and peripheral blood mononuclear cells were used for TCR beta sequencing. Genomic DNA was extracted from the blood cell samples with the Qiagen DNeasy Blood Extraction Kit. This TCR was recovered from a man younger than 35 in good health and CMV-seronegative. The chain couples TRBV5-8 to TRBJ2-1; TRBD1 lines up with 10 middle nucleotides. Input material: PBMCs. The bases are TGTGCCAGCAGCAACCCGGGACAGGGGTACAATGAGCAGTTCTTC. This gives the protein CASSNPGQGYNEQFF.